Below, 20 T cell receptor beta chains from the same sample are listed, as sequenced in a study of blood T cell repertoires in COVID-19. Sequencing used immunoSEQ multiplex PCR; TCRdb keeps in-frame clones, though not all of them. The table has 150,000 to 200,000 clones, around nine tenths seen once. Material: peripheral blood. These receptors all stem from a man aged 55 to 70 with COVID-19, enrolled during active disease.

About this clone itself: The junction departs from the called germline gene at one end, perhaps through a read error. The V call is TRBV4-2, the J call TRBJ1-1; TRBD1 agrees at 7 bases. The CDR3 runs 14 residues. CDR1 is LGHNA and CDR2 is YNFKEQ in the germline V gene. CDR3 coding DNA: TGTGCCGGCAGCCGAGGGGGCTGGGGCACTGAAGCTTTCTTT. Protein sequence: CAGSRGGWGTEAFF.

The rearrangement uses TRBV5-1 and TRBJ2-3; the match to TRBD1 covers 8 bases. The CDR3 is 16 amino acids. The germline V gene has CDR1 SGHRS and CDR2 YFSETQ. Germline trimming cut 0 bases from V and 5 bases from J; bases unmatched to any gene: 8. CDR3 region: CASSLELSGGRDTQYF. The CDR3 DNA reads as TGCGCCAGCAGCTTGGAGCTTTCAGGGGGCCGAGATACGCAGTATTTT.

The V gene is TRBV6-5, the J gene TRBJ2-7; 7 bases agree with TRBD1. Germline CDR1 MNHEY, CDR2 SVGAGI. The CDR3 sequence is 14 residues long. Unmatched junction bases numbered 8, after V lost 5 bases and J lost 4 bases. CDR3: CASSKRQGLYEQYF. CDR3 bases: TGTGCCAGCAGTAAACGACAGGGCCTTTACGAGCAGTACTTC.

The chain couples TRBV30 to TRBJ2-1; 9 nucleotides align to TRBD1. The germline V gene encodes CDR1 GTSNPN and CDR2 SVGIG (reference sequence). Losses at the gene ends were 5 bases for V and 2 bases for J; bases not matched to a gene: 7. The CDR3 totals 15 residues. The CDR3 here is CAWAPGQGTYNEQFF. CDR3 in DNA: TGTGCCTGGGCCCCGGGACAGGGCACCTACAATGAGCAGTTCTTC.

The V call is TRBV25-1, the J call TRBJ1-2, with 7 positions matching TRBD1. V was clipped by 6 bases and J by 10 bases; unmatched bases: 5. Germline CDR1 MGHDK, CDR2 SYGVNS. This CDR3 comprises 11 residues. Here the CDR3 DNA reads TGTGCCAGCAGCCGGACAGGATTCTACACCTTC. Translating it yields CASSRTGFYTF.

The rearrangement links TRBV11-1 to TRBJ2-7; 7 nucleotides line up with TRBD1. After removal of 6 bases from V and 7 bases from J, the junction contained 12 bases not matched to a gene. CDR1 is SGHAT and CDR2 is FQDESV in the germline V gene (reference sequence). This CDR3 comprises 14 residues. The CDR3 region is CASRLRDSSREQYF. The DNA of the CDR3 is TGTGCCAGCAGACTAAGGGACAGTTCGCGGGAGCAGTACTTC.

This clone was observed once. The chain carries TRBV7-9 and TRBJ2-1; D call uncertain. Germline V gene sequence: CDR1 SEHNR, CDR2 FQNEAQ (reference sequence). Trimming cost V 6 bases and J 5 bases, with 11 bases left between them. This CDR3 has 13 residues. The CDR3 DNA reads as TGTGCCAGCAGGCCTGACATAAACAATGAGCAGTTCTTC. It is translated as CASRPDINNEQFF.

J is TRBJ1-1 and V is TRBV7-2; TRBD1 agrees at 7 bases. Unmatched junction bases numbered 9, after V lost 5 bases and J lost 6 bases. CDR3 length: 14 amino acids. The germline V gene encodes CDR1 SGHTA and CDR2 FQGNSA. The CDR3 sequence: CASSQMTGTAEAFF. As DNA, the CDR3 is TGTGCCAGCAGCCAAATGACAGGGACGGCTGAAGCTTTCTTT.

This chain links TRBV2 with TRBJ1-2, with D perhaps matching TRBD1 (6 bases). The CDR3 extends over 14 amino acids. V was cut by 2 bases and J by 3 bases, with 10 bases left in between. Germline CDR1 SNHLY, CDR2 FYNNEI. The CDR3 sequence: CASSESRTDYGYTF. The CDR3 DNA is TGTGCCAGCAGTGAATCACGGACAGACTATGGCTACACCTTC.

The chain carries TRBV21-1 and TRBJ1-5. TRBV21-1 is described as a pseudogene. The CDR3 totals 21 residues. CDR3 in amino acids: CASSNILPPGRVSGLDQPQHF. DNA of the CDR3: TGTGCCAGCAGCAACATCTTACCGCCTGGACGGGTGTCGGGGTTAGATCAGCCCCAGCATTTT.

The J gene is TRBJ2-3, the V gene TRBV9; 9 positions match TRBD2. CDR1 is SGDLS and CDR2 is YYNGEE in the germline V gene. Trimming cost V 0 bases and J 6 bases; bases outside gene matches: 14. CDR3 size: 18 residues. The CDR3, as DNA: TGTGCCAGCAGCGTAGGATGGGAGCGGGCGGGAGGGGGTGATACGCAGTATTTT. Amino acids: CASSVGWERAGGGDTQYF.

The V call is TRBV16, the J call TRBJ2-2, with 9 nucleotides matching TRBD1. Germline V lookup: CDR1 KGHSY, CDR2 FQNENV. The junction had 3 bases not matched to a gene; V was cut back by 6 bases and J by 1 base. The CDR3 length is 15 residues. The CDR3 is CASSRTGVNTGELFF. In DNA form, the CDR3 reads TGTGCCAGCAGTCGGACAGGGGTGAACACCGGGGAGCTGTTTTTT.

The genes are TRBV7-2 and TRBJ1-5; no firm D call. V was shortened by 1 base and J by 0 bases, with 7 bases between the two germline ends. The CDR3 loop spans 15 amino acids. Germline-derived CDR1 and CDR2 are SGHTA and FQGNSA. The CDR3 bases are TGTGCCAGCAGCTTAGGGCGGGATAGCAATCAGCCCCAGCATTTT. Protein product: CASSLGRDSNQPQHF.

This clone has a handful of counts. This rearrangement joins TRBV14 to TRBJ2-7; 7 nucleotides line up with TRBD1. The CDR3 contains 13 residues. Germline values: CDR1 SGHDN, CDR2 FVKESK. V gave up 2 bases and J gave up 6 bases; unmatched junction bases: 4. CDR3 nucleotides: TGTGCCAGCAGCCAATCTACAGGGGTCGAGCAGTACTTC. It translates to CASSQSTGVEQYF.

This sequence joins TRBV7-9 and TRBJ1-6; 9 bases align to TRBD1. Per germline, CDR1 SEHNR and CDR2 FQNEAQ (reference sequence). The CDR3 spans 15 residues. V was clipped by 1 base and J by 7 bases; unmatched bases: 2. The CDR3 nucleotides are TGTGCCAGCAGCTTAGATGGACAGGGGAATTCACCCCTCCACTTT. Translating it yields CASSLDGQGNSPLHF.

The CDR3: CASSTGTEDGNTIYF. The CDR3, as DNA: TGTGCCAGCAGCACCGGGACAGAGGATGGAAACACCATATATTTT. The chain combines TRBV9 with TRBJ1-3, with 7 bases aligning to TRBD1. CDR3 size: 15 residues. In germline, CDR1 is SGDLS, CDR2 YYNGEE. V dropped 4 bases and J dropped 3; count of bases not matched to a gene: 7.

The chain has TRBV7-2 and TRBJ2-7, with 9 positions matching TRBD1. This CDR3 is 15 amino acids long. CDR1 and CDR2 from the germline V gene are SGHTA and FQGNSA. V lost 0 bases to trimming and J lost 6 bases; unmatched junction nucleotides: 6. The CDR3 bases are TGTGCCAGCAGCTTAGCCACAGGGGGCAAGGGCGAGCAGTACTTC. Amino acid sequence: CASSLATGGKGEQYF.

The V and J genes are TRBV6-5 and TRBJ1-2; no clear D gene. The CDR3 has 13 amino acids. The V gene's germline CDR1 is MNHEY and CDR2 SVGAGI. V was pared by 5 bases and J by 8 bases, with 15 bases between. Written as DNA, the CDR3 is TGTGCCAGCAGTACGGGAGGTCCTTCGGGCTACACCTTC. Translation gives CASSTGGPSGYTF.

This chain uses TRBV29-1 with TRBJ2-5; D is perhaps TRBD2 (7 bases). With 4 bases removed from V and 0 bases from J, the gap between germline ends came to 12 bases. CDR1 SQVTM and CDR2 ANQGSEA come from the germline V gene. This CDR3 is 14 amino acids long. CDR3 in amino acids: CSVAEGGDQETQYF. The CDR3 DNA reads as TGCAGCGTTGCCGAGGGGGGGGACCAAGAGACCCAGTACTTC. Variable domain in full (rest from reference TRBV29-1 and TRBJ2-5): SAVISQKPSRDICQRGTSLTIQCQVDSQVTMMFWYRQQPGQSLTLIATANQGSEATYESGFVIDKFPISRPNLTFSTLTVSNMSPEDSSIYLCSVAEGGDQETQYFGPGTRLLVL.

The chain employs TRBV6-6 and TRBJ1-2; TRBD1 matches 7 bases. Germline CDR1 and CDR2: MNHNY and SVGAGI (reference sequence). The CDR3 runs to 14 residues. J was trimmed by 5 bases and V by 4 bases; bases with no gene match: 7. The CDR3 spells CASSSRQGFYGYTF. Here the CDR3 DNA reads TGTGCCAGCAGTTCTCGACAGGGTTTTTATGGCTACACCTTC.